This record concerns one T cell receptor beta chain sequence. The antigen is unknown. The data are from a study of T cell responses to AZD1222 COVID-19 vaccine. Study summary: Pooling covered second doses at about 4 or about 12 weeks.

The CDR3 is 14 residues long. Germline CDR1 and CDR2: MNHEY and SMNVEV (reference sequence). Trimming removed 5 bases from V and 2 bases from J; junction bases left unmatched: 1. The repertoire was sequenced with immunoSEQ multiplex PCR; TCRdb's copy has only in-frame clones and lacks some. The sample consists of some 110,000 clones, more than 80% of them appearing once. Regarding the study as a whole: Baseline serostatus was positive in only five to seven AZD1222 recipients.

The source material was peripheral blood, sampled on day 0 of AZD1222 vaccination. The sequence was collected from an adult in good health. The rearrangement uses TRBV27 and TRBJ1-3, with 9 bases that match TRBD1. CDR3 bases: TGTGCCAGCAGTCGACAGGGGGCTGGAAACACCATATATTTT. Protein product: CASSRQGAGNTIYF.